This T cell receptor beta chain derives from a study of follicular helper T cells after annual influenza vaccination. The study, taken as a whole, reports: Day 7 ICOS+CD38+ clones later appeared mostly in ICOS-CD38- cTfh.

Time point noted: 2014-2015 season, 7 days after vaccination. Method: immunoSEQ multiplex PCR; TCRdb's copy keeps in-frame clones and lacks some. The table has some 15,000 clones, around 85% seen once. To note about this clone: No antigen is known for it.

CDR1 is LNHDA, CDR2 SQIVND, per germline (reference sequence). This CDR3 spans 13 amino acids. V was clipped by 3 bases and J by 10 bases, with 13 bases between them. The clonotype was recovered from an adult who received the influenza vaccine. The rearrangement joins TRBV19 to TRBJ1-5, with D hard to call. The specimen comprised CXCR5+ CD38- circulating T follicular helper cells from blood, sampled 7 days after influenza vaccination. Subset here: circulating Tfh, non-naive CD4+CXCR5+PD-1+ (ICOS+CD38+ or ICOS-CD38-). In DNA form, the CDR3 reads TGTGCCAGTAGTATCGAGAGGGAGGAACCCCAGCATTTT. This sequence encodes CASSIEREEPQHF.